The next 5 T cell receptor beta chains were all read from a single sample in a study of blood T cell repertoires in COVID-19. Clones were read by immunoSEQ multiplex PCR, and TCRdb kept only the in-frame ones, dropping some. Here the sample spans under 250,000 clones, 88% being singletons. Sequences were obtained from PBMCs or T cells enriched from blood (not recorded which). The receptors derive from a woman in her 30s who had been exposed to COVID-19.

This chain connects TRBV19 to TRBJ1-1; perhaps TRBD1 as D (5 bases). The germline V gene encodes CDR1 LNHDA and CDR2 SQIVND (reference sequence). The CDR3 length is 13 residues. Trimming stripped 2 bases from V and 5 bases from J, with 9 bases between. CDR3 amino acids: CASSIQGWTEAFF. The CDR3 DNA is TGTGCCAGTAGTATACAGGGATGGACTGAAGCTTTCTTT.

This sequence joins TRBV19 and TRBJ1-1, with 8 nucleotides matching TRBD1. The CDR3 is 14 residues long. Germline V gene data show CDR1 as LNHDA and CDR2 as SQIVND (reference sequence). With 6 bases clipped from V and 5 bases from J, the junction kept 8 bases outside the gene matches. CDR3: CASRPQGARTEAFF. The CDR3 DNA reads TGTGCCAGTAGACCTCAGGGGGCAAGGACTGAAGCTTTCTTT.

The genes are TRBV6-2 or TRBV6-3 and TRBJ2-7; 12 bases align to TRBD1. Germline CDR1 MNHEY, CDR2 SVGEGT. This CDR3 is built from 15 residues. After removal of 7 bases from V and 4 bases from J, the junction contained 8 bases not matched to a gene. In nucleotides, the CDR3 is TGTGCCAGCAACCCTCGGGGACAGGGGGCTTACGAGCAGTACTTC. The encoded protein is CASNPRGQGAYEQYF.

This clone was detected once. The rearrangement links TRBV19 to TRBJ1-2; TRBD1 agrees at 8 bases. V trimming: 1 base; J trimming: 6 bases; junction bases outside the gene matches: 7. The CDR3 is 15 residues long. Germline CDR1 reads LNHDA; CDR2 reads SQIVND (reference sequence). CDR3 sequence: CASSIVHRGNDGYTF. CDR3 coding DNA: TGTGCCAGTAGTATAGTCCACAGGGGGAATGATGGCTACACCTTC. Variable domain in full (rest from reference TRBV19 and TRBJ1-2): DGGITQSPKYLFRKEGQNVTLSCEQNLNHDAMYWYRQDPGQGLRLIYYSQIVNDFQKGDIAEGYSVSREKKESFPLTVTSAQKNPTAFYLCASSIVHRGNDGYTFGSGTRLTVV.

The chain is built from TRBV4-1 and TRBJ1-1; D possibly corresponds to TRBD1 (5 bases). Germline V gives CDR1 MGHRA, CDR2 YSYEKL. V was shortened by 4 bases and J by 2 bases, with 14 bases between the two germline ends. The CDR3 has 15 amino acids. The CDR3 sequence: CASSPRQILNTEAFF. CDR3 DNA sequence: TGCGCCAGCAGCCCTAGACAGATCCTAAACACTGAAGCTTTCTTT.